Presented here are 19 T cell receptor beta chains from one specimen sequenced in a study of blood T cells in healthy people across ages. The second PCR ran about 6 to 11 cycles with a sample-barcoded 5' primer and J-beta primers. One entry per CDR3 protein, called by TCRdb with MiXCR from the 5' RACE reads. This repertoire shows 1.2 million to 1.5 million distinct CDR3 sequences, roughly 60% found once; its top ten account for approximately 7%. The sequenced material came from blood. The receptors shown here come from a man aged 18 to 30 in good health.

The chain is built from TRBV7-2 and TRBJ1-2, with D perhaps matching TRBD1 (6 bases). The CDR3 consists of 16 residues. Trimming removed 0 bases at V and 4 bases at J, with 15 bases between. The germline CDR1 and CDR2 sequences are SGHTA and FQGNSA. CDR3 protein: CASSLAPGGDIYGYTF. The CDR3 DNA follows: TGTGCCAGCAGCTTAGCGCCGGGAGGGGACATCTATGGCTACACCTTC.

This chain uses TRBV11-2 with TRBJ2-3; TRBD2 matches at 7 bases. V gave up 0 bases and J gave up 0 bases; unmatched junction bases: 3. Looked up from germline, CDR1 is SGHAT and CDR2 is FQNNGV. The CDR3 has 16 residues. The CDR3 nucleotides read TGTGCCAGCAGCTTAGAGGCGGGGGTGAGCACAGATACGCAGTATTTT. Its protein product is CASSLEAGVSTDTQYF.

This clonotype has a handful of counts. The gene calls are TRBV6-2 or TRBV6-3 and TRBJ2-1; maybe TRBD2 (5 bases). Germline CDR1 MNHEY, CDR2 SVGEGT. The CDR3 loop spans 15 amino acids. Between the trimmed V and J ends, which lost 5 bases and 1 base, there was a span of 12 bases. The CDR3 reads CASSSSPGSYNEQFF. The CDR3 nucleotides read TGTGCCAGCAGTAGTTCTCCGGGATCCTACAATGAGCAGTTCTTC.

This clonotype came up a few times. The chain is built from TRBV15 and TRBJ2-5, with D perhaps assigned TRBD1 or TRBD2 (5 bases each). Germline V gene lookup returns CDR1 LNHNV and CDR2 YYDKDF (reference sequence). CDR3 length equals 16 residues. V was clipped by 0 bases and J by 1 base, with 12 bases between them. The CDR3 here is CATSRDLPGSQETQYF. The CDR3 DNA follows: TGTGCCACCAGCAGAGATCTTCCAGGGAGCCAAGAGACCCAGTACTTC. Based on the CDR3 plus reference TRBV15 and TRBJ2-5, the full variable domain is DAMVIQNPRYQVTQFGKPVTLSCSQTLNHNVMYWYQQKSSQAPKLLFHYYDKDFNNEADTPDNFQSRRPNTSFCFLDIRSPGLGDTAMYLCATSRDLPGSQETQYFGPGTRLLVL.

V and J are TRBV28 and TRBJ2-1; D is unresolved. The CDR3 totals 15 residues. Germline V CDR1 and CDR2: MDHEN, SYDVKM. Trimming took off 4 bases at V and 2 bases at J, with 12 bases between the two ends. CDR3 sequence: CASSSAQPPYNEQFF. Written as DNA, the CDR3 is TGTGCCAGCAGTTCCGCCCAGCCCCCCTACAATGAGCAGTTCTTC.

J is TRBJ2-3 and V is TRBV6-6, with D perhaps matching TRBD1 or TRBD2 (5 bases each). Germline CDR1 MNHNY, CDR2 SVGAGI (reference sequence). The V end was cut by 6 bases, the J end by 2 bases, with 21 bases between. The CDR3 runs 17 residues. CDR3: CASSTVTRGTITDTQYF. The DNA of the CDR3 is TGTGCCAGCAGCACAGTTACGAGAGGGACGATCACAGATACGCAGTATTTT.

This chain links TRBV29-1 with TRBJ2-1, with 7 bases matching TRBD1. The CDR3 extends over 14 amino acids. The V and J ends lost 4 bases and 5 bases, in that order; junction bases with no gene match: 8. Germline V gene sequence: CDR1 SQVTM, CDR2 ANQGSEA. The CDR3 DNA follows: TGCAGCGTTGGAACAGGGGTTTGGGACAATGAGCAGTTCTTC. Residues: CSVGTGVWDNEQFF.

For this clonotype: The junction differs from germline at one of its ends, possibly a read error. CDR3 sequence (DNA): TGTGCCAGCGGTTTTCATGGGGGATCCTATGGCTACACCTTC. Translated, it gives CASGFHGGSYGYTF. V is TRBV27 and J is TRBJ1-2, with D possibly TRBD1 on 5 matching bases. Germline-derived CDR1 and CDR2 are MNHEY and SMNVEV (reference sequence). CDR3 size: 14 residues.

This chain joins TRBV7-2 and TRBJ2-7; maybe TRBD2 (6 bases). This CDR3 comprises 17 residues. With 3 bases removed from V and 0 bases from J, the gap between germline ends came to 18 bases. Germline CDR1 and CDR2: SGHTA and FQGNSA. CDR3 sequence (DNA): TGTGCCAGCAGCTTGGTGGCCGGGAGTACACTCTCCTACGAGCAGTACTTC. It translates to CASSLVAGSTLSYEQYF.

This clonotype turned up a few times. The chain joins TRBV24-1 to TRBJ2-5, with 13 positions matching TRBD2. The J segment lost 0 bases and the V segment lost 3 bases, leaving 9 bases of the junction unmatched. The CDR3 has 19 amino acids. In germline, CDR1 is KGHDR, CDR2 SFDVKD. The CDR3 reads CATSDPRTSGSEYQETQYF. The CDR3, as DNA: TGTGCCACCAGTGATCCCCGGACTAGCGGGAGCGAGTACCAAGAGACCCAGTACTTC.

This clonotype was detected a few times. The gene calls are TRBV11-2 and TRBJ2-1; D tentatively reads TRBD1 or TRBD2 (5 bases each). V shed 5 bases and J shed 5 bases, with 16 bases lying between them. The CDR3 sequence is 15 residues long. Germline V gives CDR1 SGHAT, CDR2 FQNNGV. The CDR3 spells CASSGGPYRHNEQFF. The DNA of the CDR3 is TGTGCCAGCAGCGGGGGACCGTACCGTCACAATGAGCAGTTCTTC.

The chain carries TRBV5-4 and TRBJ2-3; TRBD2 matches 7 bases. The CDR3 consists of 15 residues. The germline CDR1 and CDR2 sequences are SGHNT and YYREEE (reference sequence). The ends lost 4 bases at V and 4 bases at J; junction bases unmatched: 9. CDR3 sequence: CASSPEAGYADTQYF. CDR3 DNA: TGTGCCAGCAGCCCAGAAGCGGGGTACGCAGATACGCAGTATTTT.

This clonotype was detected ten times or more. The chain is built from TRBV7-8 and TRBJ2-3, with 9 nucleotides matching TRBD1. Germline lookup yields CDR1 SGHVS and CDR2 FQNEAQ. This CDR3 comprises 17 residues. The V and J ends lost 2 bases and 4 bases, in that order; junction bases with no gene match: 10. This CDR3 is CASSLRDRVGSSDTQYF. As DNA, the CDR3 is TGTGCCAGCAGCTTACGGGACAGGGTGGGGAGCTCAGATACGCAGTATTTT.

The CDR3 protein is CASSLPGQDAYEQYF. CDR3 nucleotide sequence: TGTGCCAGCAGCCTCCCCGGGCAGGATGCCTACGAGCAGTACTTC. The V gene is TRBV7-9, the J gene TRBJ2-7; the D is unclear. Trimming took 5 bases from V and 2 from J, leaving 16 bases between them. CDR3 length: 15 residues. Germline assignment: CDR1 SEHNR and CDR2 FQNEAQ (reference sequence).

The rearrangement uses TRBV27 and TRBJ2-4; no firm D call. Germline V gives CDR1 MNHEY, CDR2 SMNVEV (reference sequence). There are 11 residues in the CDR3. V lost 4 bases and J lost 9, with 7 bases in between. The CDR3 loop reads CASSSVGIQYF. In nucleotides, the CDR3 is TGTGCCAGCAGTTCCGTTGGCATTCAGTACTTC.

This clonotype was observed a few times. The V gene is TRBV20-1, the J gene TRBJ1-2; D remains ambiguous. CDR3 size: 14 residues. Trimming pared 0 bases from V and 6 bases from J, leaving 14 bases between. CDR1 is DFQATT, CDR2 SNEGSKA, per germline (reference sequence). CDR3 nucleotide sequence: TGCAGTGCTAGAGATCCCGGGCGCAGCGATGGCTACACCTTC. The encoded protein is CSARDPGRSDGYTF.

The chain has TRBV4-1 and TRBJ2-3, with unresolved D. The germline gives CDR1 MGHRA, CDR2 YSYEKL. The CDR3 covers 15 residues. The V and J ends lost 1 base and 2 bases respectively, with 10 bases between them. The CDR3 sequence is CASSQGSRFTDTQYF. The CDR3 DNA is TGCGCCAGCAGCCAAGGGAGTAGGTTCACAGATACGCAGTATTTT.

The chain recombines TRBV5-1 with TRBJ1-1; D not resolved. CDR3 size: 13 residues. Germline V gives CDR1 SGHRS, CDR2 YFSETQ. V was pared by 3 bases and J by 4 bases, with 10 bases between. CDR3 sequence reads: CASSSPMGTEAFF. The CDR3 bases are TGCGCCAGCAGCTCTCCCATGGGCACTGAAGCTTTCTTT.

This clonotype has just a few counts. CDR3 sequence (DNA): TGCAGCGTTGATATGGGACTGGGAGAAAAACTGTTTTTT. Translating it yields CSVDMGLGEKLFF. The chain carries TRBV29-1 and TRBJ1-4; D is possibly TRBD1 (5 bases). The V gene lost 3 bases and the J gene lost 8 bases, with 13 bases spanning the gap. CDR3 length: 13 amino acids. Germline CDR1 SQVTM, CDR2 ANQGSEA.